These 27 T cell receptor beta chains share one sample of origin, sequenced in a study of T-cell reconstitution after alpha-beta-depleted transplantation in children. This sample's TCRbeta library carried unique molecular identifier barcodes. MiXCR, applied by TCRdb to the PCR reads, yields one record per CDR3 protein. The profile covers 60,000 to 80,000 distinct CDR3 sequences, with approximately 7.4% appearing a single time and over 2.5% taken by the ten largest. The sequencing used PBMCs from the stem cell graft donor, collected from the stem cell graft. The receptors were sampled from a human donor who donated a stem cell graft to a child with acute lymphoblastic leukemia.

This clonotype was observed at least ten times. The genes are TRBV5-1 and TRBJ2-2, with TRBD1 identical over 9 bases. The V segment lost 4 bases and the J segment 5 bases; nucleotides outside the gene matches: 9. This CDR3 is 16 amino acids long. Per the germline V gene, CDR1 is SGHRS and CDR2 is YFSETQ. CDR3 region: CASSRQGQGKTGELFF. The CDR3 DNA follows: TGCGCCAGCAGCCGGCAGGGACAGGGAAAGACCGGGGAGCTGTTTTTT. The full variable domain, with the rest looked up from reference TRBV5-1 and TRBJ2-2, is KAGVTQTPRYLIKTRGQQVTLSCSPISGHRSVSWYQQTPGQGLQFLFEYFSETQRNKGNFPGRFSGRQFSNSRSEMNVSTLELGDSALYLCASSRQGQGKTGELFFGEGSRLTVL.

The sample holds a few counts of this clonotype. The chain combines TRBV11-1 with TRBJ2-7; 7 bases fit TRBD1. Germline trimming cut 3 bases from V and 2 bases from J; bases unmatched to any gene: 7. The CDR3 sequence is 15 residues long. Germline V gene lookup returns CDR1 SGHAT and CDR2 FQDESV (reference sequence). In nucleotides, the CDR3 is TGTGCCAGCAGCTTTACGGGACAGCCACCCTACGAGCAGTACTTC. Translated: CASSFTGQPPYEQYF.

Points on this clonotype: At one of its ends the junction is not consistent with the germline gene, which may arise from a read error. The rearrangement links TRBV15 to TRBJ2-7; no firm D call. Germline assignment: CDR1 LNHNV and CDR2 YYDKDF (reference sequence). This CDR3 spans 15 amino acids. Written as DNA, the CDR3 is TGTGCCAACAGCAGAGATTTAGGTGTTTCGTACGAGCAGTACTTC. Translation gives CANSRDLGVSYEQYF.

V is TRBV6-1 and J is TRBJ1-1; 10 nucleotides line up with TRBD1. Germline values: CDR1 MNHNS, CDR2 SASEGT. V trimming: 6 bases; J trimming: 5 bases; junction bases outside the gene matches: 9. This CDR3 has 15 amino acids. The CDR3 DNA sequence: TGTGCCAGCAGCCGCCCGACAGGGGGCGCGACTGAAGCTTTCTTT. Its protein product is CASSRPTGGATEAFF.

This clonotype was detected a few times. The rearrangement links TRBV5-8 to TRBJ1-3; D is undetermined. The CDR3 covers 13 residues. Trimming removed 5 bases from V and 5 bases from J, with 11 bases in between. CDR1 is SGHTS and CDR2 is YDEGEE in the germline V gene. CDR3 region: CASRRRFRNTIYF. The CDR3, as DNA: TGTGCCAGCAGAAGAAGATTCCGAAACACCATATATTTT.

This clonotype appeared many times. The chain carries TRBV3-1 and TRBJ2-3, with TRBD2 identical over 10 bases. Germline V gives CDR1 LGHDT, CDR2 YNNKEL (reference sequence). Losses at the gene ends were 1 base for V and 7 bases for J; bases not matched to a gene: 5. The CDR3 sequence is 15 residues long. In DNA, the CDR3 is TGTGCCAGCAGCCAAGCCAGCGGGGGGGCAAATACGCAGTATTTT. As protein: CASSQASGGANTQYF.

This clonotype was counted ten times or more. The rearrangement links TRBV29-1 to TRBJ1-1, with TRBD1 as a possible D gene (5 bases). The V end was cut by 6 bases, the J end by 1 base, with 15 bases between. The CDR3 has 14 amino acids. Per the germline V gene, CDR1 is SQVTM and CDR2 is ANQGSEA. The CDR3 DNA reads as TGCAGCGTCGTCCTTGGGGGTTCGAACACTGAAGCTTTCTTT. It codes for CSVVLGGSNTEAFF.

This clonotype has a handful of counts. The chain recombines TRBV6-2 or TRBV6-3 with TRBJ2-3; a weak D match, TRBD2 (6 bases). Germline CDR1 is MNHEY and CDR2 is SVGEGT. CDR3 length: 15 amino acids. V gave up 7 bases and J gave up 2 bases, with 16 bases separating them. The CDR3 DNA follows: TGTGCCAGCACCGAATGGGGGGTCTTCACAGATACGCAGTATTTT. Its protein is CASTEWGVFTDTQYF.

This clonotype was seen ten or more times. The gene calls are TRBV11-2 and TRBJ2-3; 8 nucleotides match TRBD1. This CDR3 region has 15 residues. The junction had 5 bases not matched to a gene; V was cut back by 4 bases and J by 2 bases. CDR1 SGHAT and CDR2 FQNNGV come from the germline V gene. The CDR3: CASSSGTGDTDTQYF. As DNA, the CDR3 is TGTGCCAGCAGCTCCGGGACAGGAGACACAGATACGCAGTATTTT.

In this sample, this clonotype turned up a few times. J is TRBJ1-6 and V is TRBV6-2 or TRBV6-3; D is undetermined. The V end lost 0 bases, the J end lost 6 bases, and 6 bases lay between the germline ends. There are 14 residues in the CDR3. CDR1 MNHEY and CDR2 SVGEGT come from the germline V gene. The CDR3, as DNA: TGTGCCAGCAGTTACTCGAGGCCTAATTCACCCCTCCACTTT. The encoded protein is CASSYSRPNSPLHF.

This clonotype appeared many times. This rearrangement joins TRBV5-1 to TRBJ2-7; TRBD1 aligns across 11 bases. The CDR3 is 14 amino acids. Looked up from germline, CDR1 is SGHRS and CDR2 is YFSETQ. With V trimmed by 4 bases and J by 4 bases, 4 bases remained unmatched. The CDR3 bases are TGCGCCAGCAGCCAAGGGACAGGGGGGTACGAGCAGTACTTC. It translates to CASSQGTGGYEQYF.

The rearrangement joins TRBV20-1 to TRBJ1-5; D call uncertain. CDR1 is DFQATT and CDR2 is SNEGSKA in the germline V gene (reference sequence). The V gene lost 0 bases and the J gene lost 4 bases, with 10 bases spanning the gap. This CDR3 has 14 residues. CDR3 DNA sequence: TGCAGTGCTAGAGATTACAGAAGTAATCAGCCCCAGCATTTT. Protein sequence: CSARDYRSNQPQHF.

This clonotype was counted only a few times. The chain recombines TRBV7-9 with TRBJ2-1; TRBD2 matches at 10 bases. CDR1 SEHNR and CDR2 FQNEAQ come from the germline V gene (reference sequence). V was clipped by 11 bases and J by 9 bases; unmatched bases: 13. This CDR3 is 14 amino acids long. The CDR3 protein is CAAWALAGVGEQFF. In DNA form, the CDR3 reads TGTGCCGCCTGGGCGCTAGCGGGAGTGGGTGAGCAGTTCTTC.

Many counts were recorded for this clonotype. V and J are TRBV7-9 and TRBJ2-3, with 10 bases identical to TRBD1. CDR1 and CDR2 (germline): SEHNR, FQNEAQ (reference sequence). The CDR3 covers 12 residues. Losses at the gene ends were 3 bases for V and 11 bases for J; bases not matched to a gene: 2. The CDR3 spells CASSLTGGGQYF. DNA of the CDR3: TGTGCCAGCAGCTTGACAGGGGGCGGGCAGTATTTT.

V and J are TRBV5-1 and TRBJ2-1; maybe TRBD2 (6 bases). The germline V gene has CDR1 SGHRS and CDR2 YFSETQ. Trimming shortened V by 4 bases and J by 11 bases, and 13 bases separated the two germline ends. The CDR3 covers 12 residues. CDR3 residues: CASSEDYTQQFF. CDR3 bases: TGCGCCAGCAGCGAGGACTATACCCAGCAGTTCTTC.

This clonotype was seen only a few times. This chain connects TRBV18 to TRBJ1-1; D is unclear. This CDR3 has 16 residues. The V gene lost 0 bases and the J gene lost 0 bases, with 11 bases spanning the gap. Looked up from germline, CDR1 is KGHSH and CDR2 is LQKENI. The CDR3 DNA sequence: TGTGCCAGCTCACCACCGAACAGACACATGAACACTGAAGCTTTCTTT. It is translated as CASSPPNRHMNTEAFF. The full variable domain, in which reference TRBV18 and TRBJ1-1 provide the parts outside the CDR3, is NAGVMQNPRHLVRRRGQEARLRCSPMKGHSHVYWYRQLPEEGLKFMVYLQKENIIDESGMPKERFSAEFPKEGPSILRIQQVVRGDSAAYFCASSPPNRHMNTEAFFGQGTRLTVV.

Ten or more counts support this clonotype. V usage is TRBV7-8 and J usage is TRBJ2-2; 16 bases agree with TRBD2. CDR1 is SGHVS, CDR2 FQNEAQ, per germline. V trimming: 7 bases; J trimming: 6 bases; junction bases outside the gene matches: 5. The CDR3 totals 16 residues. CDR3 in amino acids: CASTPGTSGRAGELFF. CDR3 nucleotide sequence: TGTGCCAGCACCCCGGGGACTAGCGGGAGGGCCGGGGAGCTGTTTTTT.

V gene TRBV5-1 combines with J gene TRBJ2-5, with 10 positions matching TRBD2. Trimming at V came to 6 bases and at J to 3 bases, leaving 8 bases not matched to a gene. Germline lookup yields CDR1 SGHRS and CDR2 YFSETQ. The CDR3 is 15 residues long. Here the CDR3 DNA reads TGCGCCAGCACCTCCGGACTAGCGGCTAAAGAGACCCAGTACTTC. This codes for CASTSGLAAKETQYF.

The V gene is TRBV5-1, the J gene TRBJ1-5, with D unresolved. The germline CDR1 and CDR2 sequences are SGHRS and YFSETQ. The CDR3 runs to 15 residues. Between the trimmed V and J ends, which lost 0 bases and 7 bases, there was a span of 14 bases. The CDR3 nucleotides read TGCGCCAGCAGCTTGGCCAGTGAGTCCGGACAGCCCCAGCATTTT. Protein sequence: CASSLASESGQPQHF.

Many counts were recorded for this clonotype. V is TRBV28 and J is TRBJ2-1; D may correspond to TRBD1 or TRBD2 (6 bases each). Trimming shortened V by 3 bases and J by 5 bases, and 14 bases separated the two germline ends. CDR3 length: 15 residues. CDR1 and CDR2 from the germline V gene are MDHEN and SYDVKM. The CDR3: CASSFQRGGNNEQFF. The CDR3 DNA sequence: TGTGCCAGCAGTTTTCAGAGAGGGGGGAACAATGAGCAGTTCTTC.

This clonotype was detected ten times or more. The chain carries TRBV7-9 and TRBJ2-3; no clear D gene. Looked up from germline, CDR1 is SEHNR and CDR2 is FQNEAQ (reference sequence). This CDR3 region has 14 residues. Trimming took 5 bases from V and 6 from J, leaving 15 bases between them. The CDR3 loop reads CASSREILTDTQYF. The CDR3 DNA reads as TGTGCCAGCAGCAGAGAAATCTTAACGGATACGCAGTATTTT.

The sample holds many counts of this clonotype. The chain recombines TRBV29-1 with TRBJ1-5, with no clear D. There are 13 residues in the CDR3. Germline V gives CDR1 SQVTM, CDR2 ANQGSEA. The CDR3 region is CTKERVCNQPQHF. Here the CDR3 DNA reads TGCACTAAGGAGAGGGTCTGCAATCAGCCCCAGCATTTT.

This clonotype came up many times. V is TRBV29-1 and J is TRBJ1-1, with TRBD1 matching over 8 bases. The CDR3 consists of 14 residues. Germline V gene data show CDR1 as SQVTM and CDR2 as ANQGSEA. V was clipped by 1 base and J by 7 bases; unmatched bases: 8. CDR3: CSVEGGDRIHEAFF. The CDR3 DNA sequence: TGCAGCGTTGAAGGTGGGGACAGGATCCATGAAGCTTTCTTT.

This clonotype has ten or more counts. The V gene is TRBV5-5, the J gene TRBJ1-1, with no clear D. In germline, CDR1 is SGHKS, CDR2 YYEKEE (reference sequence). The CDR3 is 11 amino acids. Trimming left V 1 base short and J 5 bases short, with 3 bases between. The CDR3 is CASSLRTEAFF. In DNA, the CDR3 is TGTGCCAGCAGCTTGAGGACTGAAGCTTTCTTT.

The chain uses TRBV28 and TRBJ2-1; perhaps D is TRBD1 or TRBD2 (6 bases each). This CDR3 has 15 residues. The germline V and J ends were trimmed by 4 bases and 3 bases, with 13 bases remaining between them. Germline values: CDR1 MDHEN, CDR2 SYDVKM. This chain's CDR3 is CASSYRGRNYNEQFF. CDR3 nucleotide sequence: TGTGCCAGCAGTTATAGGGGGAGGAACTACAATGAGCAGTTCTTC.

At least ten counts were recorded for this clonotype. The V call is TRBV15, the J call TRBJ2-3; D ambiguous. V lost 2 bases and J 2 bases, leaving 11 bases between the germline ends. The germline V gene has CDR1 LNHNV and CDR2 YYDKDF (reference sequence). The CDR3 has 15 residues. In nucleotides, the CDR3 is TGTGCCACCAGCAGACCCGGCGTGGCCACAGATACGCAGTATTTT. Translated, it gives CATSRPGVATDTQYF.

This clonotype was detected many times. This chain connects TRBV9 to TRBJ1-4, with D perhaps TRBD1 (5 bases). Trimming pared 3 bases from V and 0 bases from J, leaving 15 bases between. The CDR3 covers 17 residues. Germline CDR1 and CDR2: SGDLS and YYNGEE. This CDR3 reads CASSAPPGEATNEKLFF. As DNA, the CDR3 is TGTGCCAGCAGCGCCCCGCCGGGGGAGGCAACTAATGAAAAACTGTTTTTT.